These 14 T cell receptor beta chains originate from one sample sequenced in a study of blood T cells in healthy people across ages. With a J-beta primer mix and a sample-barcoded 5' primer, a second PCR ran about 7 to 12 cycles. TCRdb passed the 5' RACE reads through MiXCR, listing each CDR3 protein once. The sample carries approximately 850,000 distinct CDR3 sequences, roughly 50% recorded once. Sequenced material: blood. The receptors were gathered from a man younger than 40 in good health.

This clonotype has just a few counts. CDR3 region: CASSTSGSRSSTDTQYF. CDR3 coding DNA: TGCGCCAGCAGCACTAGCGGGAGCCGGTCTAGCACAGATACGCAGTATTTT. The chain links TRBV4-3 to TRBJ2-3, with 11 nucleotides matching TRBD2. CDR1 and CDR2 from the germline V gene are LGHNA and YSLEER. Trimming took 5 bases from V and 0 from J; bases not matched to a gene: 7. The length of the CDR3 is 17 residues.

This chain links TRBV20-1 with TRBJ1-6; D call uncertain. CDR3 length: 14 residues. V lost 3 bases, J lost 0 bases, and 6 bases lay in between. Germline loops: CDR1 DFQATT, CDR2 SNEGSKA (reference sequence). The CDR3 DNA sequence: TGCAGTGCTAGGCCCAGCTCCTATAATTCACCCCTCCACTTT. This codes for CSARPSSYNSPLHF.

The chain is built from TRBV29-1 and TRBJ2-3; no definite D call. The CDR3 runs to 13 residues. The V end lost 6 bases, the J end lost 0 bases, and 10 bases lay between the germline ends. Germline assignment: CDR1 SQVTM and CDR2 ANQGSEA. CDR3 in amino acids: CSVSIRSTDTQYF. The CDR3 nucleotides are TGCAGCGTCTCAATACGGAGCACAGATACGCAGTATTTT.

V is TRBV20-1 and J is TRBJ2-3; D unclear. This CDR3 comprises 12 residues. The germline V and J ends were trimmed by 4 bases and 1 base, with 6 bases remaining between them. Germline CDR1 is DFQATT and CDR2 is SNEGSKA (reference sequence). CDR3 coding DNA: TGCAGTGCTAAGAATGGCACAGATACGCAGTATTTT. Translation gives CSAKNGTDTQYF.

The chain combines TRBV6-2 or TRBV6-3 with TRBJ2-5; D perhaps matches TRBD2 (6 bases). The closer fit of TRBJ2-1 to the DNA end suggests the J call may be wrong. Germline CDR1 and CDR2: MNHEY and SVGEGT. The CDR3 runs to 12 residues. This chain's CDR3 is CATGGPGETQFF. The CDR3, as DNA: TGTGCCACTGGAGGGCCGGGGGAGACCCAGTTCTTC.

The chain uses TRBV11-1 and TRBJ2-3; D is unresolved. V lost 3 bases and J 1 base, leaving 11 bases between the germline ends. The CDR3 spans 15 residues. Germline-derived CDR1 and CDR2 are SGHAT and FQDESV (reference sequence). CDR3 nucleotides: TGTGCCAGCAGCTTTCGTGGGGATCGCACAGATACGCAGTATTTT. Its protein product is CASSFRGDRTDTQYF.

In its sample, this clonotype was seen a few times. The chain is built from TRBV19 and TRBJ2-1, with TRBD2 matching over 10 bases. The germline V gene has CDR1 LNHDA and CDR2 SQIVND (reference sequence). The CDR3 covers 15 residues. V shed 6 bases and J 4 bases; nucleotides not matched to a gene: 6. CDR3 amino acids: CASSTPSGSYNEQFF. The CDR3 DNA sequence: TGTGCCAGTAGCACCCCTAGCGGGAGTTACAATGAGCAGTTCTTC. The full variable domain, with the rest looked up from reference TRBV19 and TRBJ2-1, is DGGITQSPKYLFRKEGQNVTLSCEQNLNHDAMYWYRQDPGQGLRLIYYSQIVNDFQKGDIAEGYSVSREKKESFPLTVTSAQKNPTAFYLCASSTPSGSYNEQFFGPGTRLTVL.

The chain has TRBV7-2 and TRBJ1-2; 9 bases are shared with TRBD1. The CDR3 contains 15 residues. Germline loops: CDR1 SGHTA, CDR2 FQGNSA. Trimming removed 5 bases from V and 8 bases from J; junction bases left unmatched: 12. The CDR3 nucleotides are TGTGCCAGCAGCCTTACGGGACAGGGAGTGGCCGGCTACACCTTC. Its translation: CASSLTGQGVAGYTF.

This clonotype was seen once. The chain is built from TRBV12-3 or TRBV12-4 and TRBJ1-6; D may be TRBD1 (6 bases). The CDR3 runs 14 residues. The V gene lost 3 bases and the J gene lost 9 bases, with 12 bases spanning the gap. The CDR3 DNA reads TGTGCCAGCAGTTTGCCAGGGGCAAGTTCACCCCTCCACTTT. This translates into CASSLPGASSPLHF.

This rearrangement joins TRBV20-1 to TRBJ1-1; 7 positions agree with TRBD1. The V gene's germline CDR1 is DFQATT and CDR2 SNEGSKA (reference sequence). The V gene end was trimmed by 5 bases and the J gene end by 7 bases; junction bases not matched to a gene: 10. The CDR3 covers 13 residues. DNA of the CDR3: TGCAGTGCTCAGACAGGGCCTTACTGTGAAGCTTTCTTT. Translating it yields CSAQTGPYCEAFF.

The chain carries TRBV27 and TRBJ2-5; 10 bases map to TRBD2. The CDR3 length is 14 residues. Germline-derived CDR1 and CDR2 are MNHEY and SMNVEV (reference sequence). V dropped 4 bases and J dropped 5; count of bases not matched to a gene: 4. DNA of the CDR3: TGTGCCAGCAGTTCTAGCGGGAGTCGGGAGACCCAGTACTTC. It encodes CASSSSGSRETQYF.

This clonotype was detected once. CDR3 region: CASSGRGAGEGYEQYF. The CDR3 nucleotides read TGTGCCAGCAGCGGCCGGGGGGCGGGGGAGGGCTACGAGCAGTACTTC. The chain joins TRBV7-2 to TRBJ2-4; D is possibly TRBD2 (7 bases). The closer fit of TRBJ2-7 to the DNA end suggests the J call may be wrong. Germline V CDR1 and CDR2: SGHTA, FQGNSA. The CDR3 is 16 amino acids.

The gene calls are TRBV12-5 and TRBJ2-7, with TRBD1 as a possible D gene (6 bases). Germline CDR1 and CDR2: LGHNT and FRNRAP. The V end was cut by 5 bases, the J end by 4 bases, with 15 bases between. There are 14 residues in the CDR3. The CDR3 region is CASGPSGTLYEQYF. CDR3 DNA sequence: TGTGCTAGTGGTCCCTCCGGGACACTATACGAGCAGTACTTC.

This clonotype was counted only a few times. This may come from a read error, since a much larger clone is one base off. V usage is TRBV7-2 and J usage is TRBJ2-1, with a weak D call TRBD2 (5 bases). There are 14 residues in the CDR3. CDR1 is SGHTA and CDR2 is FQGNSA in the germline V gene. CDR3 DNA sequence: TGTGCCAGCAGCGTAGCGATCGGTTACAATGAGCAGTTCTTC. It yields the protein CASSVAIGYNEQFF.